This T cell receptor (beta chain) was profiled in a study of metastatic and nonmetastatic thyroid tumors. The wider study: The study looked at repertoires side by side in blood and in tumor or nodule tissue from malignant and benign thyroid patients.

Germline V gene lookup returns CDR1 MNHNS and CDR2 SASEGT. After removal of 7 bases from V and 2 bases from J, the junction contained 5 bases not matched to a gene. The CDR3 extends over 13 amino acids. Per the original methods: CDR3 was compared across clinicopathological groups, and the resulting differences were used to build a distant-metastasis classifier for papillary thyroid cancer. TCRdb ran MiXCR on the PCR reads. These V and J calls rely on TCRdb rather than the paper's analysis. This sample yields roughly 30,000 clones, of which less than 14% are seen a single time; around 15% belongs to the top ten. Study observations and caveats: Compared with benign nodules, malignant thyroid tumors were reported to have significantly higher TCR beta diversity in both blood and tumor.

This clone has more than one count but fewer than ten. What it recognizes is unknown. Patients were all untreated before their thyroid surgery. The sequence was obtained from a female donor with papillary thyroid cancer or a benign thyroid nodule (not recorded which). Some clones in this sample may be carry-over from other donors' samples. The sequencing sample was made of blood. V usage is TRBV6-1 and J usage is TRBJ2-7, with 7 bases fitting TRBD2. The CDR3 sequence: CASIPGGPYEQYF. CDR3 coding DNA: TGTGCCAGCATCCCGGGAGGTCCCTACGAGCAGTACTTC.